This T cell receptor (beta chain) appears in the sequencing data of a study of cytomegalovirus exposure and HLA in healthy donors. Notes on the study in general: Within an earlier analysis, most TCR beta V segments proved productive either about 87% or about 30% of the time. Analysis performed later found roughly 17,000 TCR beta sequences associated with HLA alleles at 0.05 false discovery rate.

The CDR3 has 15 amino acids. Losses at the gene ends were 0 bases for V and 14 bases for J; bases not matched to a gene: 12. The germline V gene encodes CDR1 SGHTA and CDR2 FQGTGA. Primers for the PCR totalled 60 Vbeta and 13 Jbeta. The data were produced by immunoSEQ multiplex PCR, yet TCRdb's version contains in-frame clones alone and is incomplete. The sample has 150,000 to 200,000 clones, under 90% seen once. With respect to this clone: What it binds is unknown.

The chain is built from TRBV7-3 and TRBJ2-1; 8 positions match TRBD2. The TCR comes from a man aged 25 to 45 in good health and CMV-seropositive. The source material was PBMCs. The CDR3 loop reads CASSLTLGWTSTKFF. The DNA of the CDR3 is TGTGCCAGCAGCTTAACTTTGGGATGGACTAGCACTAAGTTCTTC. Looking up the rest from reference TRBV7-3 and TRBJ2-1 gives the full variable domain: GAGVSQTPSNKVTEKGKYVELRCDPISGHTALYWYRQSLGQGPEFLIYFQGTGAADDSGLPNDRFFAVRPEGSVSTLKIQRTERGDSAVYLCASSLTLGWTSTKFFGPGTRLTVL.